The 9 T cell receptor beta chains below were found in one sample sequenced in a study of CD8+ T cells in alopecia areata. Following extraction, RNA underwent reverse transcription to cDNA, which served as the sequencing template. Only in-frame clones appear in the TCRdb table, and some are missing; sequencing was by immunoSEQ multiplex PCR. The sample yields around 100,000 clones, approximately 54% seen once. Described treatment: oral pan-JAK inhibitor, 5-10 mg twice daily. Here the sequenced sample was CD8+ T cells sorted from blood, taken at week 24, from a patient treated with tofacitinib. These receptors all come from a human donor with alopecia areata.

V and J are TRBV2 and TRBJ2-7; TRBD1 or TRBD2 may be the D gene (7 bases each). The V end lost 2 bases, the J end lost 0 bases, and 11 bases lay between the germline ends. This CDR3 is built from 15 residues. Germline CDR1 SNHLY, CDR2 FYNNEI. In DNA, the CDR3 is TGTGCCAGCAGTGAACGGGGGGACAGCTCCTACGAGCAGTACTTC. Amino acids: CASSERGDSSYEQYF.

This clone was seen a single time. The chain's CDR3 is CASSYSDTQYF. The CDR3 region has the DNA TGTGCCAGCAGTTACTCGGATACGCAGTATTTT. The chain joins TRBV6-5 to TRBJ2-3; D remains ambiguous. The CDR3 totals 11 residues. V dropped 0 bases and J dropped 6 bases, with 1 base sitting between them. The germline V gene encodes CDR1 MNHEY and CDR2 SVGAGI.

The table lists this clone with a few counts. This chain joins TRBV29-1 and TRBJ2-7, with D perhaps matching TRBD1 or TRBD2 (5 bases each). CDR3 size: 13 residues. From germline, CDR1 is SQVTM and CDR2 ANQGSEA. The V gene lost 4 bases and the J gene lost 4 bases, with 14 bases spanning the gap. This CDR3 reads CSVVRGRPYEQYF. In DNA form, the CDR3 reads TGCAGCGTTGTGAGGGGCAGGCCGTACGAGCAGTACTTC.

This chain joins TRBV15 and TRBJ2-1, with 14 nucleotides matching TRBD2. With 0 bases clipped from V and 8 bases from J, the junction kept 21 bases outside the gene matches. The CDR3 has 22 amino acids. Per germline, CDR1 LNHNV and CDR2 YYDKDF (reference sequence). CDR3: CATSRDSIGYPTSGGARDEQFF. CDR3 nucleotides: TGTGCCACCAGCAGAGATAGTATCGGATATCCGACTAGCGGGGGGGCCCGAGATGAGCAGTTCTTC. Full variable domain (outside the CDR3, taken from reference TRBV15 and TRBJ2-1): DAMVIQNPRYQVTQFGKPVTLSCSQTLNHNVMYWYQQKSSQAPKLLFHYYDKDFNNEADTPDNFQSRRPNTSFCFLDIRSPGLGDTAMYLCATSRDSIGYPTSGGARDEQFFGPGTRLTVL.

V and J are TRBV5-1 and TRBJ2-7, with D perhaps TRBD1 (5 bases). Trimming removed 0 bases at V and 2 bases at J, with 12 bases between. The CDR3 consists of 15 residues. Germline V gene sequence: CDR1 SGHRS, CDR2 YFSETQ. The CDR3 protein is CASSLAQGTTYEQYF. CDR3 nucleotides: TGCGCCAGCAGCTTGGCGCAGGGTACGACCTACGAGCAGTACTTC.

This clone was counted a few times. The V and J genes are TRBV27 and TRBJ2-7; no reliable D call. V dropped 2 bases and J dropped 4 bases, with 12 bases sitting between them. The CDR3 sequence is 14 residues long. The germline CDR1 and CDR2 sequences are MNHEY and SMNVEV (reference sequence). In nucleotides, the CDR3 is TGTGCCAGCAGTTTAATGGGCAGAAGTTACGAGCAGTACTTC. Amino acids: CASSLMGRSYEQYF.

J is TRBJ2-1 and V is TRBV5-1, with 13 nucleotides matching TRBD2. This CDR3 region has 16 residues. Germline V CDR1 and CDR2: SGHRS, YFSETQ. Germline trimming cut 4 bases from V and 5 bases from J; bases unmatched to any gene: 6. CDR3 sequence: CASSPTSGGLDNEQFF. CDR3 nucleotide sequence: TGCGCCAGCAGCCCGACTAGCGGGGGGCTGGACAATGAGCAGTTCTTC. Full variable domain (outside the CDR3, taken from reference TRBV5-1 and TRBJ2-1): KAGVTQTPRYLIKTRGQQVTLSCSPISGHRSVSWYQQTPGQGLQFLFEYFSETQRNKGNFPGRFSGRQFSNSRSEMNVSTLELGDSALYLCASSPTSGGLDNEQFFGPGTRLTVL.

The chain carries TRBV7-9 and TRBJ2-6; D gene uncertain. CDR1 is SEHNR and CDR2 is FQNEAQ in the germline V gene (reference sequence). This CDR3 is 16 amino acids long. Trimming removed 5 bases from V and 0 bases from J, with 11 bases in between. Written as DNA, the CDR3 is TGTGCCAGCAGCCCGCGTTTGGGCTCTGGGGCCAACGTCCTGACTTTC. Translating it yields CASSPRLGSGANVLTF.

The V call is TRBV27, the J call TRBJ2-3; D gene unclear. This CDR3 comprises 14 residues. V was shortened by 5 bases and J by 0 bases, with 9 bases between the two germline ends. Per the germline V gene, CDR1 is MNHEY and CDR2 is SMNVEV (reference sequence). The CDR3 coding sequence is TGTGCCAGCAGTAGTCGAACTAGCACAGATACGCAGTATTTT. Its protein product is CASSSRTSTDTQYF.